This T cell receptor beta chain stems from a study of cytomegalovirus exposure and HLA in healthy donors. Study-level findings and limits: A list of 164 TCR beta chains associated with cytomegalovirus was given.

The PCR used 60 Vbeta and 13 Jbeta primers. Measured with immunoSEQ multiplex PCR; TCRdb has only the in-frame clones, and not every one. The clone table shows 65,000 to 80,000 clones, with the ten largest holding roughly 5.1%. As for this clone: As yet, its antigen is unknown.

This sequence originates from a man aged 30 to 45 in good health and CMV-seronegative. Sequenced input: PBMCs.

The CDR3 reads CASSTGGRSEAFF. CDR3 DNA sequence: TGCGCCAGCAGCACAGGGGGACGAAGTGAAGCTTTCTTT. V and J are TRBV5-1 and TRBJ1-1, with 8 nucleotides matching TRBD1. The CDR3 is 13 residues long. Germline CDR1 is SGHRS and CDR2 is YFSETQ. Trimming cost V 4 bases and J 7 bases; bases outside gene matches: 6.